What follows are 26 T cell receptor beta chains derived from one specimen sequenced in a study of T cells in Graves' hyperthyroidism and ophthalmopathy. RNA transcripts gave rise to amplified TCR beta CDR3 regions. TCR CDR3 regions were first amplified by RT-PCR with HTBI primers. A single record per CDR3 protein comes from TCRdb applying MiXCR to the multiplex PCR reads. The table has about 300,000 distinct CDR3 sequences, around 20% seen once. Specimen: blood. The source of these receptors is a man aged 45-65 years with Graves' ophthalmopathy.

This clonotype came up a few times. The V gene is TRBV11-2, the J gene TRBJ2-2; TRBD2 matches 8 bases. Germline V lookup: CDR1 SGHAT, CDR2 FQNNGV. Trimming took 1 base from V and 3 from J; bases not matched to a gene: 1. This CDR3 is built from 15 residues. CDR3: CASSLVLADTGELFF. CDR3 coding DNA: TGTGCCAGCAGCTTAGTACTAGCGGACACCGGGGAGCTGTTTTTT.

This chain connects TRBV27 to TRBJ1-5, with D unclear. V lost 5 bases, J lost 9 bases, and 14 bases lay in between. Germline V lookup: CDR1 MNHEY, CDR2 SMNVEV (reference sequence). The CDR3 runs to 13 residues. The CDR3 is CASSQDGVWPQHF. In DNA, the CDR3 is TGTGCCAGCAGTCAAGACGGGGTATGGCCCCAGCATTTT.

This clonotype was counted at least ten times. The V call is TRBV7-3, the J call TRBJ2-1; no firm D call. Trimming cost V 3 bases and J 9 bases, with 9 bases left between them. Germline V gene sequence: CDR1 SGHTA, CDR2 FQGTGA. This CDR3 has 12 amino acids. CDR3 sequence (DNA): TGTGCCAGCAGCTTGGACGGTATTGAGCAGTTCTTC. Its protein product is CASSLDGIEQFF.

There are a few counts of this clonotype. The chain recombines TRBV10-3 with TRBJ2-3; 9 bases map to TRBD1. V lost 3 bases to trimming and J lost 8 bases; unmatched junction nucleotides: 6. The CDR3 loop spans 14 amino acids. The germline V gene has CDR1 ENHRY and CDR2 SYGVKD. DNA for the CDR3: TGTGCCATCAGTGAAACAGGGGGCGAAGGTACGCAGTATTTT. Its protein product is CAISETGGEGTQYF.

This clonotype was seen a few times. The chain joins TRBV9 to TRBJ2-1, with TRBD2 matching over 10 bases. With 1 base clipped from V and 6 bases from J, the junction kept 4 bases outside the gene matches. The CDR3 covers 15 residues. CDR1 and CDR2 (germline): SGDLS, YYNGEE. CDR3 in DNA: TGTGCCAGCAGCGTATCGGCTAGCGGGAGCAATGAGCAGTTCTTC. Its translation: CASSVSASGSNEQFF.

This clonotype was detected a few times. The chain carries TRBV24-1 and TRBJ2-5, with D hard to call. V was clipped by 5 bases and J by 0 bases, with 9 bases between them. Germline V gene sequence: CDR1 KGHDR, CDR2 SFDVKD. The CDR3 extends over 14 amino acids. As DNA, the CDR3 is TGTGCCACCAGTGTTGGCGGAAACCAAGAGACCCAGTACTTC. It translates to CATSVGGNQETQYF.

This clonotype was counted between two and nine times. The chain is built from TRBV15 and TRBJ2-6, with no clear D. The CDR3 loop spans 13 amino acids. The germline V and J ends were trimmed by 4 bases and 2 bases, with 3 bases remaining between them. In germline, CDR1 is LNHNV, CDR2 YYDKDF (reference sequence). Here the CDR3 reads CATSTPGANVLTF. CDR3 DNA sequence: TGTGCCACCAGCACCCCTGGGGCCAACGTCCTGACTTTC. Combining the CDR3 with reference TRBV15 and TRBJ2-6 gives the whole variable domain DAMVIQNPRYQVTQFGKPVTLSCSQTLNHNVMYWYQQKSSQAPKLLFHYYDKDFNNEADTPDNFQSRRPNTSFCFLDIRSPGLGDTAMYLCATSTPGANVLTFGAGSRLTVL.

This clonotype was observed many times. CDR3 nucleotides: TGCAGTGCTAGAGTACTAGCGGGAGGTTTAGGGGAGCAGTTCTTC. Translation gives CSARVLAGGLGEQFF. The chain joins TRBV20-1 to TRBJ2-1, with TRBD2 matching over 12 bases. This CDR3 comprises 15 residues. The germline V gene encodes CDR1 DFQATT and CDR2 SNEGSKA (reference sequence). V shed 1 base, J shed 10 bases, and the junction held 8 bases outside the gene matches.

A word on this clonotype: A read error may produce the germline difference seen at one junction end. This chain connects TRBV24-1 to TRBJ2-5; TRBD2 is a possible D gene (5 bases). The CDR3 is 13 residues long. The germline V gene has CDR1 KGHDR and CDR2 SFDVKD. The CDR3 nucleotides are TGTGCCACCAGTAGTGGAGAAGGCGGGCCCGAACACTTC. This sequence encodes CATSSGEGGPEHF.

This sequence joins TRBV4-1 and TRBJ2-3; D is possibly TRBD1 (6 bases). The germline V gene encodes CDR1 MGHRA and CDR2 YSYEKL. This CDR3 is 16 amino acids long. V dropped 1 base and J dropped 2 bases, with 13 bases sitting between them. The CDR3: CASSQVGQLNTDTQYF. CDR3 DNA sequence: TGCGCCAGCAGCCAAGTCGGACAGCTCAACACAGATACGCAGTATTTT.

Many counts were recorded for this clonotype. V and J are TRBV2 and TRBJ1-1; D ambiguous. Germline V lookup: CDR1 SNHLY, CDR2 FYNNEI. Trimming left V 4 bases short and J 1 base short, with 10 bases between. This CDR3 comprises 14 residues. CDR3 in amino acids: CASSATGWNTEAFF. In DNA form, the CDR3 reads TGTGCCAGCAGTGCGACGGGTTGGAACACTGAAGCTTTCTTT.

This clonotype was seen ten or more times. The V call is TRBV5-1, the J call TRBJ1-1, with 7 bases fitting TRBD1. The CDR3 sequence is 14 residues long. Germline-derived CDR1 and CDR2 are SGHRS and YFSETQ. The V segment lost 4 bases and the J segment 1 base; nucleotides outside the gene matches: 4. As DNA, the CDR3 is TGCGCCAGCAGCCTGGGACAGCCGAACACTGAAGCTTTCTTT. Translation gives CASSLGQPNTEAFF.

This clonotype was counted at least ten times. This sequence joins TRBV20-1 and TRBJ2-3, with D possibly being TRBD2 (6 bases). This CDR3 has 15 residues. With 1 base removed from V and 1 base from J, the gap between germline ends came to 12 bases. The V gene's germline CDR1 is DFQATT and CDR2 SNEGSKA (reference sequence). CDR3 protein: CSARVPSARTDTQYF. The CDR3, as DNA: TGCAGTGCTAGAGTACCTAGCGCCCGCACAGATACGCAGTATTTT.

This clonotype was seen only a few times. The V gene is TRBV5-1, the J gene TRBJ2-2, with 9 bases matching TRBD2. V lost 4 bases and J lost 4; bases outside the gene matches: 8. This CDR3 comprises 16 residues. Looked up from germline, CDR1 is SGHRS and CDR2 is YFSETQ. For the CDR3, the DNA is TGCGCCAGCAGCCCCATAGCGGGAGCGGGCACCGGGGAGCTGTTTTTT. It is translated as CASSPIAGAGTGELFF.

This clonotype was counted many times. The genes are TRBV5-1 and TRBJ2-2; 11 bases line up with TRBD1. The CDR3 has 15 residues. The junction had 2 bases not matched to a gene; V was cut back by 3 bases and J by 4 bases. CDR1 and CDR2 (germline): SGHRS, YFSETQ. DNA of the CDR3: TGCGCCAGCAGCTCCGGGACAGGGGGCACCGGGGAGCTGTTTTTT. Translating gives CASSSGTGGTGELFF.

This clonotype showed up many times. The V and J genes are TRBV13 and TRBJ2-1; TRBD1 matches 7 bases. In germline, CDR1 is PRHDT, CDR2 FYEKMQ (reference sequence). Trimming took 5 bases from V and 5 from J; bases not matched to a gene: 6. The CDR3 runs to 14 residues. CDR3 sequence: CASSLSDRDNEQFF. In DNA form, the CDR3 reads TGTGCCAGCAGCCTTAGTGACAGGGACAATGAGCAGTTCTTC.

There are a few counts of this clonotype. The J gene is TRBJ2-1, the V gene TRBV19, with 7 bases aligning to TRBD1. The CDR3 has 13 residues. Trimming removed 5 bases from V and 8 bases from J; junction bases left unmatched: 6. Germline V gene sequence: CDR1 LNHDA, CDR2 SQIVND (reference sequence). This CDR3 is CASSVKDRDEQFF. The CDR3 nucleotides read TGTGCCAGTAGTGTAAAAGACAGGGATGAGCAGTTCTTC.

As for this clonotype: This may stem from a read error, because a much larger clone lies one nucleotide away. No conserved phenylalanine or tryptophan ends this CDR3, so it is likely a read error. In nucleotides, the CDR3 is TGTGCCAGCAGCCACCCACGGGGGGGGTCCTACAATGAGCAGTTCCTC. It encodes CASSHPRGGSYNEQFL. The chain couples TRBV3-1 to TRBJ2-1; 8 bases line up with TRBD2. CDR3 length: 16 amino acids. In germline, CDR1 is LGHDT, CDR2 YNNKEL (reference sequence). The J segment lost 1 base and the V segment lost 3 bases, leaving 5 bases of the junction unmatched.

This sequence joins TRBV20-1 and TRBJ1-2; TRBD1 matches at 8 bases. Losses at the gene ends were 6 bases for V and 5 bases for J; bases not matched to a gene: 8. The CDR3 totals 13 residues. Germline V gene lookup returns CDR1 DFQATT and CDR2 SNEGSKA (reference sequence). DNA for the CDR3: TGCAGTGCGCCGGACAGGGCGGGTTATGGCTACACCTTC. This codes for CSAPDRAGYGYTF.

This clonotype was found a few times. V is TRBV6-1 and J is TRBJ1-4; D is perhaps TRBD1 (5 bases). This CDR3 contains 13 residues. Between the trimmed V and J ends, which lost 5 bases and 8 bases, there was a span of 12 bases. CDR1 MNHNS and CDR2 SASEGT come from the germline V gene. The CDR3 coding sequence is TGTGCCAGCAGTCTGGGGACGGAAGAAAAACTGTTTTTT. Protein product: CASSLGTEEKLFF.

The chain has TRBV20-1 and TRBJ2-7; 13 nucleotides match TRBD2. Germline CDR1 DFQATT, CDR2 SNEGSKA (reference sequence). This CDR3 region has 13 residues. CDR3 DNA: TGCAGCCAAACTAGCGGGAGGGCCCGAGAGCAGTACTTC. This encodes CSQTSGRAREQYF.

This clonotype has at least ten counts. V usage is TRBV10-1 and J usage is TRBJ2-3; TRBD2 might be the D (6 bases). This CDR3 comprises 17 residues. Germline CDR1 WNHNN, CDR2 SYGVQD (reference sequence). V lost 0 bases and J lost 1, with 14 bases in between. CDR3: CASSESIGLAGTDTQYF. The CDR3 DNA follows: TGCGCCAGCAGTGAGTCGATCGGTTTAGCGGGCACAGATACGCAGTATTTT.

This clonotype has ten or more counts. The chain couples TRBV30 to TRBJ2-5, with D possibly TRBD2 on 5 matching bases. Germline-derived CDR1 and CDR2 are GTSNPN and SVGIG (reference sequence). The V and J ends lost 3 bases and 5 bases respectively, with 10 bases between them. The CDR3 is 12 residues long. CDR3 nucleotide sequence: TGTGCCTGGAGGCCGCGAGGGGAGACCCAGTACTTC. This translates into CAWRPRGETQYF.

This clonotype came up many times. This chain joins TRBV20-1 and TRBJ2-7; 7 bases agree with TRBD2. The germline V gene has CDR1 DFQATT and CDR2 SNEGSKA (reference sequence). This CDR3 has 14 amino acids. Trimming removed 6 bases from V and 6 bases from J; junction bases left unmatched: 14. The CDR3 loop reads CSAEPGGSLFEQYF. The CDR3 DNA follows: TGCAGTGCCGAACCGGGAGGAAGCCTTTTCGAGCAGTACTTC.

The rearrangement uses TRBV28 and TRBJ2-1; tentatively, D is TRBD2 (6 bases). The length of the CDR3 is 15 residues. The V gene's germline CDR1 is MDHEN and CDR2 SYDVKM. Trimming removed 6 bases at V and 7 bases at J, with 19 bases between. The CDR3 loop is CASSSSGLLENEQFF. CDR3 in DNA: TGTGCCAGCAGCTCGAGCGGGCTCCTAGAGAATGAGCAGTTCTTC.

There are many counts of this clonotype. As DNA, the CDR3 is TGTGCCAGCAGTTTAGGGGCAGGGTTACTATCAGAGACCCAGTACTTC. This sequence encodes CASSLGAGLLSETQYF. This chain connects TRBV12-3 or TRBV12-4 to TRBJ2-5, with D perhaps matching TRBD1 (5 bases). Trimming took 1 base from V and 4 from J, leaving 16 bases between them. There are 16 residues in the CDR3.